This record covers a single T cell receptor beta chain. The antigen is not known. This record belongs to a study of blood T cells in healthy people across ages. The CDR3 runs to 14 residues. The J segment lost 7 bases and the V segment lost 2 bases, leaving 5 bases of the junction unmatched. Germline V gene sequence: CDR1 MNHNS, CDR2 SASEGT. Points from the study as a whole: Both naive CD4+ cell counts and diversity were greater in long-lived donors than in aged donors.

PCR was performed a second time for roughly 7 to 12 cycles using a sample-barcoded 5' primer and a J-beta primer mix. TCRdb reprocessed the 5' RACE reads via MiXCR and lists one record per CDR3 protein. The sample includes fewer than 1,000,000 distinct CDR3 sequences, around 45% of them seen just once. This chain connects TRBV6-1 to TRBJ2-1; 7 bases are a match to TRBD1. This sequence was found in a man at least 80 years old in good health. Source material: blood. CDR3 sequence: CASSEQGVTNEQFF. CDR3 DNA sequence: TGTGCCAGCAGTGAACAGGGGGTGACGAATGAGCAGTTCTTC.